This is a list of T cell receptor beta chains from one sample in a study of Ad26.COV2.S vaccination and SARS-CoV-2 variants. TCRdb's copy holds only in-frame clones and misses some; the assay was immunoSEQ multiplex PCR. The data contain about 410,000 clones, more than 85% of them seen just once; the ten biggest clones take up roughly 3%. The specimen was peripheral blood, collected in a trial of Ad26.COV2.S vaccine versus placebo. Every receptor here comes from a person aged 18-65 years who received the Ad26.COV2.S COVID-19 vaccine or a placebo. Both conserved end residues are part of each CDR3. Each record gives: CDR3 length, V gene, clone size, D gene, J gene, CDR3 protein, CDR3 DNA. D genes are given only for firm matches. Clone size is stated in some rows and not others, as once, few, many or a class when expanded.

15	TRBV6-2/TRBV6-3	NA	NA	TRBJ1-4	CASSYSKTTNEKLFF	TGTGCCAGCAGTTACTCGAAGACAACTAATGAAAAACTGTTTTTT
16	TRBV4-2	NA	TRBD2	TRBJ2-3	CASSPEGSGGTNTQYF	TGTGCCAGCAGCCCGGAGGGTAGCGGGGGGACCAATACGCAGTATTTT
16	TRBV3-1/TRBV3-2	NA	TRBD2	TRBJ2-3	CASSRQGRGGADTQYF	TGTGCCAGCAGCCGCCAGGGGCGGGGGGGCGCAGATACGCAGTATTTT
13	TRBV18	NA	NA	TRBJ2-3	CASSPEDTDTQYF	TGTGCCAGCTCACCCGAGGACACAGATACGCAGTATTTT
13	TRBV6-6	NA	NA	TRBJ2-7	CASSHGGTYEQYF	TGTGCCAGCAGTCACGGGGGTACCTACGAGCAGTACTTC
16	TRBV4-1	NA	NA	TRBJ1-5	CASSQERAGGNQPQHF	TGCGCCAGCAGCCAAGAAAGGGCAGGGGGCAATCAGCCCCAGCATTTT
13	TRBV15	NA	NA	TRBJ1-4	CATSRDKGEKLFF	TGTGCCACCAGCAGAGATAAAGGGGAAAAACTGTTTTTT
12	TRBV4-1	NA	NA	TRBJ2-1	CASSHLGGEQFF	TGCGCCAGCAGCCACTTGGGAGGAGAGCAGTTCTTC
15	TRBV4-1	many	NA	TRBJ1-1	CASSQAPRGSTEAFF	TGCGCCAGCAGCCAAGCCCCGCGGGGGAGCACTGAAGCTTTCTTT
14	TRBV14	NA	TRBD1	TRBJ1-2	CASSYVTGGHGYTF	TGTGCCAGCAGCTACGTAACAGGGGGCCATGGCTACACCTTC
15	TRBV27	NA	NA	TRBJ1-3	CASSYPGGSGNTIYF	TGTGCCAGCAGTTACCCCGGGGGCTCTGGAAACACCATATATTTT
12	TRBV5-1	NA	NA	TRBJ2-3	CASSSNTDTQYF	TGCGCCAGCAGTTCCAACACAGATACGCAGTATTTT